Below, 9 T cell receptor beta chains from the same sample are listed, as sequenced in a study of Ad26.COV2.S vaccination and SARS-CoV-2 variants. Regarding treatment: roughly 20 received Ad26.COV2.S at low or high dose, single or two shots; roughly five received placebo; per-sample allocation not given. The investigators took samples on day 63 after the first vaccine or placebo injection. Using immunoSEQ multiplex PCR, the repertoire was profiled, and TCRdb retains in-frame clones only, with some absent. The table lists about 320,000 clones, 85% of them singletons, with 2% to 2.5% in the top ten. Source: peripheral blood, taken in a trial of Ad26.COV2.S vaccine versus placebo. The source of these receptors is a person aged 18-60 years who received the Ad26.COV2.S COVID-19 vaccine or a placebo.

J is TRBJ1-1 and V is TRBV3-1 (or the pseudogene TRBV3-2); D not certain. The CDR3 totals 15 residues. The ends were cut back, 1 base at V and 2 bases at J, with 11 bases in the middle. Germline-derived CDR1 and CDR2 are LGHDT and YNNKEL (reference sequence). As DNA, the CDR3 is TGTGCCAGCAGCCAAGGGGTCGGCAGCAACACTGAAGCTTTCTTT. It translates to CASSQGVGSNTEAFF.

The chain couples TRBV28 to TRBJ2-3; 9 bases agree with TRBD1. The CDR3 sequence is 15 residues long. Germline CDR1 reads MDHEN; CDR2 reads SYDVKM. Losses at the gene ends were 2 bases for V and 5 bases for J; bases not matched to a gene: 5. CDR3 loop: CASSLGTGSRDTQYF. CDR3 nucleotide sequence: TGTGCCAGCAGTTTAGGGACAGGGTCAAGAGATACGCAGTATTTT.

J is TRBJ1-5 and V is TRBV7-9, with D unresolved. CDR3 length: 13 amino acids. V gave up 3 bases and J gave up 4 bases, with 7 bases separating them. Germline-derived CDR1 and CDR2 are SEHNR and FQNEAQ (reference sequence). In DNA form, the CDR3 reads TGTGCCAGCAGCTTTTCGGGGAATCAGCCCCAGCATTTT. Translating gives CASSFSGNQPQHF.

The chain has TRBV5-1 and TRBJ2-3, with D tentatively TRBD1 (6 bases). The CDR3 has 14 residues. Trimming left V 4 bases short and J 4 bases short, with 13 bases between. Germline V gene sequence: CDR1 SGHRS, CDR2 YFSETQ. This CDR3 is CASSGQTAADTQYF. As DNA, the CDR3 is TGCGCCAGCAGCGGACAGACGGCAGCAGATACGCAGTATTTT.

The chain combines TRBV18 with TRBJ1-4; TRBD1 aligns across 7 bases. This CDR3 has 14 amino acids. Germline trimming cut 3 bases from V and 3 bases from J; bases unmatched to any gene: 1. Germline values: CDR1 KGHSH, CDR2 LQKENI. The CDR3 reads CASSPQGANEKLFF. The CDR3 DNA is TGTGCCAGCTCACCCCAGGGGGCTAATGAAAAACTGTTTTTT.

J is TRBJ1-2 and V is TRBV6-5, with 9 bases matching TRBD1. Germline values: CDR1 MNHEY, CDR2 SVGAGI. The CDR3 is 13 residues long. The ends lost 6 bases at V and 7 bases at J; junction bases unmatched: 6. CDR3 nucleotides: TGTGCCAGCAGAAGGGACAGGGAAAGTGGCTACACCTTC. Amino acids: CASRRDRESGYTF.

This clone was seen more than once but under ten times. This sequence joins TRBV3-1 (or the pseudogene TRBV3-2) and TRBJ1-1, with D tentatively TRBD1 (5 bases). Germline CDR1 reads LGHDT; CDR2 reads YNNKEL (reference sequence). The CDR3 extends over 16 amino acids. V gave up 1 base and J gave up 0 bases, with 12 bases separating them. DNA of the CDR3: TGTGCCAGCAGCCAAGGGGGCTGGGGGGTGAACACTGAAGCTTTCTTT. It yields the protein CASSQGGWGVNTEAFF.

This chain connects TRBV28 to TRBJ1-3; no reliable D call. Deletions cut 4 bases from V and 0 bases from J, with 7 bases between. There are 14 residues in the CDR3. Germline V CDR1 and CDR2: MDHEN, SYDVKM. The CDR3: CASSSGRSGNTIYF. The CDR3 nucleotides read TGTGCCAGCAGTTCCGGGCGCTCTGGAAACACCATATATTTT.

J is TRBJ2-7 and V is TRBV12-3 or TRBV12-4; either TRBD1 or TRBD2 may fit D (5 bases each). V lost 7 bases to trimming and J lost 4 bases, with 11 bases between them. The CDR3 runs 12 residues. The chain's CDR3 is CASTTEGYEQYF. For the CDR3, the DNA is TGTGCCAGCACCACCGAGGGGTACGAGCAGTACTTC.